This T cell receptor (beta chain) stems from a study of somatic mutations in cytotoxic T cells in rheumatoid arthritis. Study-wide points: Nobody adjusted the slight TRBV07 underrepresentation in rheumatoid arthritis patients for multiple comparisons. An age-related increase in CD8+ clonality was seen in rheumatoid arthritis patients but not in healthy controls.

The data were produced by immunoSEQ multiplex PCR, yet TCRdb's version contains in-frame clones alone and is incomplete. The data contain approximately 30,000 clones, 82% of them seen just once; the ten biggest clones take up 5.2%. Blood donors served as healthy controls; their median age was about 50 years (range roughly 21-70), and 55% were female. With respect to this clone: Its antigen remains unknown.

J gave up 3 bases and V 4 bases, and 16 bases lay outside the gene matches. Germline values: CDR1 SGHVS, CDR2 FQNEAQ. The CDR3 runs to 18 residues. The TCR was taken from a man aged 50-60 years in good health. The V and J genes are TRBV7-8 and TRBJ2-7; 9 bases line up with TRBD2. Sequenced sample: CD8+ T cells sorted from blood. The CDR3 here is CASSSEGMGREGVYEQYF. The CDR3 nucleotides are TGTGCCAGCAGCTCGGAGGGTATGGGGCGGGAGGGCGTCTACGAGCAGTACTTC.